This T cell receptor (beta chain) is from a study of blood T cell repertoires in COVID-19. About the research overall: Nucleic acid was either cDNA or gDNA, and it came from T cells, B-cell-depleted T cells, or PBMCs.

The CDR3 is 14 amino acids. Trimming cost V 0 bases and J 5 bases, with 11 bases left between them. Germline V gene sequence: CDR1 SGHNT, CDR2 YYREEE (reference sequence). How the authors handled the data: Scientists estimated how many nucleated cells there were by amplifying reference gene primers. Sequencing used immunoSEQ multiplex PCR; TCRdb keeps in-frame clones, though not all of them. The V and J calls and the clone size are those of that table, but D and trimming were determined from the DNA. The table has roughly 140,000 clones, 81% seen once. The receptor was isolated from a human donor in a cohort sampled during active COVID-19. The chain joins TRBV5-4 to TRBJ2-5; D ambiguous. Specimen: peripheral blood. For the CDR3, the DNA is TGTGCCAGCAGCTTGGGACTTTCCATGGAGACCCAGTACTTC. Its protein product is CASSLGLSMETQYF. Full variable domain (outside the CDR3, taken from reference TRBV5-4 and TRBJ2-5): ETGVTQSPTHLIKTRGQQVTLRCSSQSGHNTVSWYQQALGQGPQFIFQYYREEENGRGNFPPRFSGLQFPNYSSELNVNALELDDSALYLCASSLGLSMETQYFGPGTRLLVL.